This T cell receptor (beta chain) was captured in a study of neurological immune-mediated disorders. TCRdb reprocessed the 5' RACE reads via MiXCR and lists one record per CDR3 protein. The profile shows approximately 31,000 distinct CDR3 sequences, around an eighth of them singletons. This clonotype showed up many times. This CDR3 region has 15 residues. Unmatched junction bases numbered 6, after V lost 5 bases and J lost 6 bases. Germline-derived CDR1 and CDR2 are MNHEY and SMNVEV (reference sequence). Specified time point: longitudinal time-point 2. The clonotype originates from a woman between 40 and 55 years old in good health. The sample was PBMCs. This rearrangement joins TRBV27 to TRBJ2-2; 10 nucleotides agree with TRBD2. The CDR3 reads CASSISGRPSGELFF. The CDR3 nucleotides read TGTGCCAGCAGTATTAGCGGGAGGCCCTCCGGGGAGCTGTTTTTT.